The 4 T cell receptor beta chains listed next were all sequenced from one sample in a study of T-cell memory formation after mild COVID-19 (dated by TCRdb to about 2021). Library prep was done by 5' RACE. The sequencer listed for this sample is Illumina NovaSeq 6000. The public sequencing data were trimmed at Q25 with fastp and processed into clonotypes with MiXCR by TCRdb, which kept only in-frame beta chains. Merged by CDR3 protein, the rows form single entries marked with the most common genes and DNA. Within this sample are 450,000 to 700,000 distinct CDR3 sequences, with roughly 18% of them counted one time only. Around 12% of the sample belongs to the ten largest clones. The sequencing sample was made of PBMCs or a T cell subset sorted from them (not recorded which). Receptors originate from an adult woman who had mild COVID-19 (a few samples of this study predate the infection). The sample titles of this study are shuffled in the database, so cell type and time point are left out; the donor was told from shared clones.

The V call is TRBV2, the J call TRBJ2-1, with TRBD2 matching 11 bases. Germline V gene sequence: CDR1 SNHLY, CDR2 FYNNEI. CDR3 length: 15 residues. Germline trimming cut 3 bases from V and 8 bases from J; bases unmatched to any gene: 6. As DNA, the CDR3 is TGTGCCAGCAGTGAGAGGGCTAGCGGGGGGCATGAGCAGTTCTTC. Translation: CASSERASGGHEQFF. Full variable domain (missing parts from reference TRBV2 and TRBJ2-1): EPEVTQTPSHQVTQMGQEVILRCVPISNHLYFYWYRQILGQKVEFLVSFYNNEISEKSEIFDDQFSVERPDGSNFTLKIRSTKLEDSAMYFCASSERASGGHEQFFGPGTRLTVL.

This clonotype has more than one count but fewer than ten. This chain uses TRBV5-1 with TRBJ2-5; D remains unclear. From germline, CDR1 is SGHRS and CDR2 YFSETQ. This CDR3 spans 12 amino acids. V gave up 5 bases and J gave up 2 bases, with 7 bases separating them. Here the CDR3 reads CASRLEQETQYF. CDR3 DNA: TGCGCCAGCAGACTGGAACAAGAGACCCAGTACTTC.

The chain carries TRBV3-1 and TRBJ2-6, with D possibly being TRBD1 or TRBD2 (6 bases each). The CDR3 loop spans 15 amino acids. V lost 4 bases and J lost 2, with 9 bases in between. Germline values: CDR1 LGHDT, CDR2 YNNKEL (reference sequence). The CDR3 spells CASSLRGPGANVLTF. In DNA, the CDR3 is TGTGCCAGCAGCCTACGGGGGCCTGGGGCCAACGTCCTGACTTTC. Complete variable domain (other parts from reference TRBV3-1 and TRBJ2-6): DTAVSQTPKYLVTQMGNDKSIKCEQNLGHDTMYWYKQDSKKFLKIMFSYNNKELIINETVPNRFSPKSPDKAHLNLHINSLELGDSAVYFCASSLRGPGANVLTFGAGSRLTVL.

This CDR3 is CASSQDNSGITEAFF. The CDR3 nucleotides read TGCGCCAGCAGCCAAGATAACTCGGGGATTACTGAAGCTTTCTTT. V is TRBV4-1 and J is TRBJ1-1; D gene unclear. Germline assignment: CDR1 MGHRA and CDR2 YSYEKL. Trimming removed 0 bases at V and 5 bases at J, with 13 bases between. The CDR3 runs to 15 residues.